This T cell receptor (beta chain) was documented in a study of shared T cell receptors in the human thymus. This CDR3 region has 14 residues. TCRdb's copy holds only in-frame clones and misses some; the assay was immunoSEQ multiplex PCR. The sample comprises under 850,000 clones, around 89% of which are singletons, and 0.01% rests with the top ten. These data were also filed under a second study, of human thymus T cells. That paper notes: Samples came from healthy Finnish infants during open corrective cardiac surgery. Thymic samples were excised during corrective heart operations. Among thymic and blood repertoires, usage of V and J genes appeared biased. Related work showed strongly overlapping thymic repertoires across unrelated individuals.

This TCR was sampled from a boy less than two years old with a congenital heart defect. Sequencing was performed on thymocytes. The chain couples TRBV21-1 to TRBJ1-2; TRBD1, the table's D call, lacks a check against the DNA. TRBV21-1 is shown as a pseudogene. CDR3 amino acids: CASNNGTGNYGYTF. The CDR3 bases are TGTGCCAGCAACAACGGCACAGGGAACTATGGCTACACCTTC.